This T cell receptor (beta chain) was profiled in a study of cytomegalovirus exposure and HLA in healthy donors. Findings and caveats of the study: Among TCR beta chains, those listed as cytomegalovirus-associated numbered around 180. Specific recognition of CMV antigens was confirmed in vitro for a few chains (all CMV-associated). In the 130 or so validation repertoires, about 94% of cluster scores exceeded 0, per a later analysis.

A remark on this clone: Antigen specificity is unknown.

The donors were part of the validation cohort, which consisted of approximately 110 subjects and was separate from the first cohort of several hundred subjects. Germline loops: CDR1 MNHEY, CDR2 SVGAGI. CDR3 length: 14 residues. V was pared by 7 bases and J by 3 bases, with 8 bases of the junction left unmatched. Assay used: immunoSEQ multiplex PCR; TCRdb lists only in-frame clones, some missing. The sample has about 240,000 clones, 85% to 90% seen once. The specimen was PBMCs. This chain links TRBV6-5 with TRBJ2-5; the match to TRBD2 covers 7 bases. This receptor was identified in a man younger than 30 in good health and CMV-seronegative. CDR3 coding DNA: TGTGCCAGCACCCCGACAGCGGGGAAAGAGACCCAGTACTTC. Translated: CASTPTAGKETQYF.